Shown below are 10 T cell receptor beta chains from a single sample sequenced in a study of control samples from healthy donors and cancer patients. Sequencing was performed with immunoSEQ multiplex PCR; in TCRdb, only in-frame clones are kept and a portion is missing. This sample yields around 30,000 clones, of which approximately 94% are seen a single time; roughly 6.7% belongs to the top ten. Sequenced material: blood. These receptor sequences come from a man between 60 and 75 years old in good health.

The count of this clone is one. The rearrangement joins TRBV7-2 to TRBJ1-2; unclear D gene. The CDR3 contains 14 residues. V gave up 5 bases and J gave up 8 bases, with 18 bases separating them. The germline V gene encodes CDR1 SGHTA and CDR2 FQGNSA. The CDR3 sequence: CASSLYSDYQGYTF. DNA of the CDR3: TGTGCCAGCAGCCTATATTCGGATTATCAAGGCTACACCTTC. The whole variable domain, filled in from reference TRBV7-2 and TRBJ1-2, reads GAGVSQSPSNKVTEKGKDVELRCDPISGHTALYWYRQSLGQGLEFLIYFQGNSAPDKSGLPSDRFSAERTGGSVSTLTIQRTQQEDSAVYLCASSLYSDYQGYTFGSGTRLTVV.

The rearrangement joins TRBV6-5 to TRBJ1-1; 8 bases align to TRBD1. J lost 5 bases, V lost 6 bases, and 8 bases had no gene match. The CDR3 extends over 14 amino acids. CDR1 and CDR2 (germline): MNHEY, SVGAGI. The chain's CDR3 is CASRISGGRTEAFF. The CDR3 nucleotides are TGTGCCAGCAGGATATCAGGGGGCCGGACTGAAGCTTTCTTT.

This chain joins TRBV19 and TRBJ1-3; D is unresolved. Germline loops: CDR1 LNHDA, CDR2 SQIVND (reference sequence). This CDR3 spans 12 amino acids. Trimming cost V 5 bases and J 4 bases, with 6 bases left between them. Written as DNA, the CDR3 is TGTGCCAGTAGTGAAGGGGGAAACACCATATATTTT. As protein: CASSEGGNTIYF.

The J gene is TRBJ1-2, the V gene TRBV5-6; no definite D call. The CDR3 is made up of 14 amino acids. V lost 0 bases and J 2 bases, leaving 8 bases between the germline ends. CDR1 is SGHDT and CDR2 is YYEEEE in the germline V gene. CDR3 region: CASSLGGLNYGYTF. The CDR3 DNA reads as TGTGCCAGCAGCTTGGGAGGGTTGAACTATGGCTACACCTTC.

The chain uses TRBV7-8 and TRBJ2-5; a possible D gene is TRBD2 (5 bases). V gave up 1 base and J gave up 0 bases, with 9 bases separating them. The CDR3 has 15 residues. Germline lookup yields CDR1 SGHVS and CDR2 FQNEAQ. CDR3 in DNA: TGTGCCAGCAGCTTAGGGACGGGGTACCAAGAGACCCAGTACTTC. Translating it yields CASSLGTGYQETQYF. Full variable domain (outside the CDR3, taken from reference TRBV7-8 and TRBJ2-5): GAGVSQSPRYKVAKRGQDVALRCDPISGHVSLFWYQQALGQGPEFLTYFQNEAQLDKSGLPSDRFFAERPEGSVSTLKIQRTQQEDSAVYLCASSLGTGYQETQYFGPGTRLLVL.

Here the CDR3 DNA reads TGTGCCAGCAGCTTGGGCGGGGGGGCCCAGGATGAGCAGTTCTTC. Its translation: CASSLGGGAQDEQFF. The rearrangement links TRBV7-7 to TRBJ2-1; TRBD2 aligns across 9 bases. Losses at the gene ends were 3 bases for V and 8 bases for J; bases not matched to a gene: 8. Germline-derived CDR1 and CDR2 are SSHAT and FNYEAQ (reference sequence). CDR3 length equals 15 residues.

This clone occurred once. This chain links TRBV5-5 with TRBJ1-4; the match to TRBD1 covers 7 bases. Germline values: CDR1 SGHKS, CDR2 YYEKEE (reference sequence). The CDR3 consists of 14 residues. Trimming removed 3 bases from V and 5 bases from J; junction bases left unmatched: 4. This CDR3 reads CASSWDSRNEKLFF. The CDR3, as DNA: TGTGCCAGCAGCTGGGACAGCAGGAATGAAAAACTGTTTTTT.

This chain connects TRBV10-3 to TRBJ2-3; 8 bases align to TRBD1. Germline loops: CDR1 ENHRY, CDR2 SYGVKD. The CDR3 totals 13 residues. The J segment lost 4 bases and the V segment lost 6 bases, leaving 3 bases of the junction unmatched. CDR3 protein: CAIRWTGSDTQYF. Written as DNA, the CDR3 is TGTGCCATCAGGTGGACAGGGTCAGATACGCAGTATTTT.

This sequence joins TRBV6-5 and TRBJ1-5; possible D gene TRBD1, 5 bases. The V and J ends lost 7 bases and 6 bases respectively, with 13 bases between them. Germline-derived CDR1 and CDR2 are MNHEY and SVGAGI. The CDR3 is 13 amino acids. In DNA form, the CDR3 reads TGTGCCAGCACCCCAGGGATGGGTCAGCCCCAGCATTTT. Its translation is CASTPGMGQPQHF.

The CDR3 DNA is TGTGCCAGCAGCTTATCTGGATTCCAAGAGACCCAGTACTTC. As protein: CASSLSGFQETQYF. J is TRBJ2-5 and V is TRBV7-2; D uncertain. Germline V CDR1 and CDR2: SGHTA, FQGNSA. V dropped 2 bases and J dropped 1 base, with 8 bases sitting between them. The CDR3 is 14 amino acids. Full variable domain (rest looked up from reference TRBV7-2 and TRBJ2-5): GAGVSQSPSNKVTEKGKDVELRCDPISGHTALYWYRQSLGQGLEFLIYFQGNSAPDKSGLPSDRFSAERTGGSVSTLTIQRTQQEDSAVYLCASSLSGFQETQYFGPGTRLLVL.